The rows below give T cell receptor beta chains drawn from one sample of a study of OX40 agonist ivuxolimab in advanced cancers. Sequenced by immunoSEQ multiplex PCR; TCRdb stores in-frame clones only, minus some. Of tens of thousands of clones in the sample, over 85% were seen once. The input for sequencing was CD4+ or CD8+ T cells sorted from blood, taken in a trial of the OX40 agonist ivuxolimab. Source of these receptors: an adult with an advanced solid tumor such as melanoma, head and neck, liver or kidney cancer. CDR3s include the opening cysteine and the closing phenylalanine or tryptophan. Each record gives: J gene, CDR3 length, D gene, V gene, clone size, CDR3 DNA, CDR3 protein. The D gene is left open where the match is weak. The size field is filled for only some rows; it gives once, few, many or a size class.

TRBJ1-1 11 NA TRBV2 few TGTTCCTCTGCGGTGAACACTGAAGCTTTCTTT CSSAVNTEAFF
TRBJ2-7 14 TRBD2 TRBV10-3 NA TGTGCCATCAGTGAGACTAGCGAGGTCTACGAGCAGTACTTC CAISETSEVYEQYF
TRBJ1-2 15 TRBD1 TRBV6-5 NA TGTGCCAGCAGCCAAAGAGGACAGGAACGCTATGGCTACACCTTC CASSQRGQERYGYTF
TRBJ2-3 12 NA TRBV27 NA TGTGCCAGCAGTCCAGGAGGGCATACGCAGTATTTT CASSPGGHTQYF
TRBJ1-1 13 NA TRBV7-9 NA TGTGCCAGCAGCTTCCCGGGTCCCACTGAAGCTTTCTTT CASSFPGPTEAFF
TRBJ2-1 11 TRBD2 TRBV20-1 NA TGCAGTGCCAGCGGGATGGGGGAGCAGTTCTTC CSASGMGEQFF
TRBJ2-1 15 NA TRBV18 NA TGTGCCAGCTCACCATCTTTTACAGGATACAATGAGCAGTTCTTC CASSPSFTGYNEQFF
TRBJ1-6 14 NA TRBV28 NA TGTGCCAGCAGCGCGACGAGGTATAATTCACCCCTCCACTTT CASSATRYNSPLHF
TRBJ2-1 14 NA TRBV7-9 NA TGTGCCAGCAGCCCTCCTAGTACAGGGTATGAGCAGTTCTTC CASSPPSTGYEQFF
TRBJ2-7 15 NA TRBV28 NA TGTGCCACCAGGACCCTTCGGTTGGGTTCCCACGAGCAGTACTTC CATRTLRLGSHEQYF
TRBJ1-1 12 TRBD1 TRBV6-5 NA TGTGCCAGCAGTGAGACAGGGGCGAAAGCTTTCTTT CASSETGAKAFF
TRBJ1-1 14 NA TRBV4-3 NA TGCGCCAGCAGCCAAGATTACGCAAACACTGAAGCTTTCTTT CASSQDYANTEAFF
TRBJ2-5 14 NA TRBV7-8 NA TGTGCCAGCAGCCCCTGGACTACTCTAGAGACCCAGTACTTC CASSPWTTLETQYF
TRBJ2-7 13 NA TRBV6-6 NA TGTGCCAGCAGTTCAGCAGGAGGCAGGGAGCAGTACTTC CASSSAGGREQYF
TRBJ1-2 16 TRBD1 TRBV27 NA TGTGCCAGCAGTTTTTCACAGGGGGCGATAATCTATGGCTACACCTTC CASSFSQGAIIYGYTF
TRBJ2-7 15 NA TRBV5-6 NA TGTGCCAGCAGCGACGACCTCGGACAGCCCTACGAGCAGTACTTC CASSDDLGQPYEQYF
TRBJ2-7 14 NA TRBV5-4 NA TGTGCCAGCAGCTACGGTGGGACGGGCTACGAGCAGTACTTC CASSYGGTGYEQYF
TRBJ1-3 11 NA TRBV28 NA TGTGCCAGCACTCTCGGACAGACCATATATTTT CASTLGQTIYF
TRBJ1-2 12 NA TRBV6-5 NA TGTGCCAGCAGTTATTCGGCAGGTGGCTACACCTTC CASSYSAGGYTF
TRBJ1-4 15 TRBD1 TRBV9 NA TGTGCCAGCAGCGCCTCCGGGACAGGGCACCGGGGGGTGTTTTTT CASSASGTGHRGVFF
TRBJ2-7 15 TRBD1 TRBV4-3 NA TGCGCCAGCAGCCAAGAACAGGGGGCTTATTACGAGCAGTACTTC CASSQEQGAYYEQYF
TRBJ2-6 18 NA TRBV5-1 NA TGCGCCACCAGACGGTACGAAAATTCAGTCTCTGGGGCCAACGTCCTGACTTTC CATRRYENSVSGANVLTF
TRBJ2-7 17 TRBD2 TRBV4-3 NA TGCGCCAGCAGCCAAGATCTTTCTAGCGGGAGATCTTACGAGCAGTACTTC CASSQDLSSGRSYEQYF
TRBJ2-1 16 TRBD2 TRBV4-1 NA TGCGCCAGCAGCCACTCTGGGACTAGCGGATACAATGAGCAGTTCTTC CASSHSGTSGYNEQFF
TRBJ2-1 16 TRBD2 TRBV27 once TGTGCCAGCAGTTTTCTAGCGGGAGTCTCCTACAATGAGCAGTTCTTC CASSFLAGVSYNEQFF
TRBJ2-7 13 NA TRBV4-1 NA TGCGCCAGCAGCCAAGCGGGGCTTAACGAGCAGTACTTC CASSQAGLNEQYF
TRBJ2-1 16 TRBD1 TRBV5-6 NA TGTGCCAGCAGCTCTGCTAACAGGGGAAGGGACAATGAGCAGTTCTTC CASSSANRGRDNEQFF
TRBJ2-1 12 TRBD2 TRBV5-6 NA TGTGCCAGCAGCTTGGCACTAGCGGACCAGTTCTTC CASSLALADQFF
TRBJ2-7 18 TRBD2 TRBV11-2 NA TGTGCCAGCAGCTTAGGGTTTTATAGCGGGAGTGGGGCCTACGAGCAGTACTTC CASSLGFYSGSGAYEQYF